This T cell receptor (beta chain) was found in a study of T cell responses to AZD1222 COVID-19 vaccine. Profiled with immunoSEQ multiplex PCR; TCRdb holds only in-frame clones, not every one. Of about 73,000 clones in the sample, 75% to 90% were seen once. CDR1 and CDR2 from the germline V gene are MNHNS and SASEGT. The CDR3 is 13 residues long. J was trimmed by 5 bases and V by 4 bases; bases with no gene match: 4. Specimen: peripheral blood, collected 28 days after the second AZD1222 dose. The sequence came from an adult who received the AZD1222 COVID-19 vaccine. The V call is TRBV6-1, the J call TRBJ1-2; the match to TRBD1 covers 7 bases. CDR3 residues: CASSVDRVYGYTF. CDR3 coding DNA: TGTGCCAGCAGTGTAGACAGGGTATATGGCTACACCTTC.